This T cell receptor (beta chain) was recorded in a study of cytomegalovirus exposure and HLA in healthy donors. Notes on the study in general: The investigators catalogued 160 or so TCR beta chains as cytomegalovirus-associated. The classifier reportedly diagnosed cytomegalovirus status with high sensitivity and specificity.

Turning to this clone: Its antigen is currently unknown.

PCR amplification relied on 60 Vbeta primers (plus 13 Jbeta primers). Profiled with immunoSEQ multiplex PCR; TCRdb holds only in-frame clones, not every one. There are some 51,000 clones in the sample; approximately 80% occur only once, and around 2.5% lies in the top ten. The V gene's germline CDR1 is MDHEN and CDR2 SYDVKM. V was shortened by 0 bases and J by 4 bases, with 9 bases between the two germline ends. The CDR3 extends over 14 amino acids. The sequencing input was PBMCs. The chain employs TRBV28 and TRBJ1-2; D unresolved. The receptor was derived from a female donor in good health and CMV-seronegative. CDR3 in DNA: TGTGCCAGCAGTTTATGGGGAGGGATCTATGGCTACACCTTC. This sequence encodes CASSLWGGIYGYTF.